This T cell receptor (beta chain) was sequenced during a study of PD-1 blockade in classical Hodgkin lymphoma. Study-level findings and limits: Patients were excluded if nivolumab began under 1 year after ASCT (the autologous transplant).

CDR1 SGDLS and CDR2 YYNGEE come from the germline V gene. This CDR3 is 14 amino acids long. Trimming took 3 bases from V and 10 from J; bases not matched to a gene: 7. A word on this clone: Antigen specificity is unknown.

The method was immunoSEQ multiplex PCR; TCRdb's version includes in-frame clones alone and lacks a portion of them. The sample comprises under 20,000 clones, approximately 68% of which are singletons, and 8.3% rests with the top ten. The patients all showed relapse after autologous stem cell transplantation, while their brentuximab vedotin exposure varied. This specimen consisted of peripheral blood mononuclear cells (PBMCs), obtained before the second cycle of nivolumab. The origin of this receptor is a human donor with classical Hodgkin lymphoma. The chain recombines TRBV9 with TRBJ1-6, with TRBD1 matching over 7 bases. CDR3 in amino acids: CASSGGTVGSPLHF. The CDR3 coding sequence is TGTGCCAGCAGCGGAGGGACAGTAGGATCACCCCTCCACTTT.